These 28 T cell receptor beta chains originate from one sample sequenced in a study of blood T cells in healthy people across ages. A second PCR, run for about 7 to 11 cycles, used a sample-barcoded 5' primer plus a J-beta primer mix. TCRdb re-called the 5' RACE reads with MiXCR, one entry per CDR3 protein. The table records 1 million or so distinct CDR3 sequences, approximately 25% of them present only once. These data were likewise used in another study, on T cells of mothers and their children.

The sequenced sample was blood. These receptors all stem from a girl between 2 and 10 years old in good health.

CDR3 residues: CASSYSNPGGQETQYF. DNA of the CDR3: TGTGCCAGCAGTTACTCGAATCCCGGTGGGCAAGAGACCCAGTACTTC. This sequence joins TRBV6-6 and TRBJ2-5; no firm D call. Germline V CDR1 and CDR2: MNHNY, SVGAGI (reference sequence). The CDR3 spans 16 residues. The V gene lost 0 bases and the J gene lost 2 bases, with 13 bases spanning the gap.

The V and J genes are TRBV6-5 and TRBJ2-6; D gene unclear. Germline V CDR1 and CDR2: MNHEY, SVGAGI. CDR3 length: 13 residues. Trimming removed 6 bases at V and 9 bases at J, with 12 bases between. The CDR3 spells CASSDLQINVLTF. Written as DNA, the CDR3 is TGTGCCAGCAGCGACCTGCAAATCAACGTCCTGACTTTC.

This chain links TRBV12-3 or TRBV12-4 with TRBJ1-2, with 8 bases fitting TRBD1. J lost 4 bases, V lost 3 bases, and 7 bases had no gene match. CDR3 length equals 15 residues. CDR3 nucleotide sequence: TGTGCCAGCAGTTTTCAGTCCGGGACAGGCTATGGCTACACCTTC. Amino acids: CASSFQSGTGYGYTF.

This clonotype was recorded at least ten times. This chain uses TRBV27 with TRBJ2-2; no firm D call. Germline CDR1 is MNHEY and CDR2 is SMNVEV (reference sequence). There are 14 residues in the CDR3. Trimming took off 3 bases at V and 6 bases at J, with 11 bases between the two ends. The CDR3 loop is CASSFRVGAGELFF. CDR3 in DNA: TGTGCCAGCAGTTTCCGGGTTGGGGCCGGGGAGCTGTTTTTT.

The chain joins TRBV19 to TRBJ2-7; D is ambiguous. Germline-derived CDR1 and CDR2 are LNHDA and SQIVND (reference sequence). There are 15 residues in the CDR3. The V end was cut by 5 bases, the J end by 1 base, with 15 bases between. Here the CDR3 DNA reads TGTGCCAGTAGTGCCCACAGTGCCGGTTCCTACGAGCAGTACTTC. Protein sequence: CASSAHSAGSYEQYF.

J is TRBJ2-5 and V is TRBV6-2 or TRBV6-3; TRBD2 is a possible D gene (5 bases). V lost 5 bases and J 5 bases, leaving 21 bases between the germline ends. Germline V gives CDR1 MNHEY, CDR2 SVGEGT. The CDR3 consists of 16 residues. The CDR3 bases are TGTGCCAGCAGTCTCCAGAGGAGCGGTCTGGGCGAGACCCAGTACTTC. Encoded protein: CASSLQRSGLGETQYF.

This clonotype occurred a few times. The V and J genes are TRBV7-2 and TRBJ2-4, with 11 bases aligning to TRBD2. The ends lost 1 base at V and 6 bases at J; junction bases unmatched: 8. The CDR3 sequence is 17 residues long. Per the germline V gene, CDR1 is SGHTA and CDR2 is FQGNSA. The CDR3 DNA sequence: TGTGCCAGCAGCTTAGAAGCTAGGACTAGCGGGTTAAACATTCAGTACTTC. Amino acids: CASSLEARTSGLNIQYF. Supplemented by reference TRBV7-2 and TRBJ2-4, the full variable domain reads GAGVSQSPSNKVTEKGKDVELRCDPISGHTALYWYRQSLGQGLEFLIYFQGNSAPDKSGLPSDRFSAERTGGSVSTLTIQRTQQEDSAVYLCASSLEARTSGLNIQYFGAGTRLSVL.

This CDR3 reads CASSQALRDRAFYEQYF. The CDR3 DNA reads TGCGCCAGCAGCCAAGCCCTCCGGGACAGGGCCTTCTACGAGCAGTACTTC. This sequence joins TRBV4-3 and TRBJ2-7, with TRBD1 matching over 9 bases. CDR3 length: 17 amino acids. The V and J ends lost 1 base and 3 bases, in that order; junction bases with no gene match: 10. CDR1 and CDR2 from the germline V gene are LGHNA and YSLEER.

This clonotype was seen a few times. This rearrangement joins TRBV29-1 to TRBJ2-7; 11 bases fit TRBD2. Germline CDR1 reads SQVTM; CDR2 reads ANQGSEA. V lost 0 bases to trimming and J lost 7 bases; unmatched junction nucleotides: 8. The CDR3 runs to 15 residues. CDR3 loop: CSVEDPTSGIGEQYF. In DNA, the CDR3 is TGCAGCGTTGAAGATCCGACTAGCGGGATCGGGGAGCAGTACTTC.

The rearrangement joins TRBV20-1 to TRBJ2-3; possibly TRBD1 or TRBD2 for D (7 bases each). The germline V gene has CDR1 DFQATT and CDR2 SNEGSKA (reference sequence). The CDR3 totals 17 residues. Trimming cost V 1 base and J 0 bases, with 17 bases left between them. The DNA for the CDR3 is TGCAGTGCTAGAGGGGTCCCCCAGGGGGGGAGCACAGATACGCAGTATTTT. This gives the protein CSARGVPQGGSTDTQYF.

This clonotype was observed a handful of times. The chain employs TRBV6-5 and TRBJ2-5; the D call may be TRBD1 or TRBD2 (5 bases each). V gave up 6 bases and J gave up 2 bases, with 13 bases separating them. This CDR3 comprises 14 residues. Germline V gene sequence: CDR1 MNHEY, CDR2 SVGAGI. The CDR3 sequence is CASSRGTEQETQYF. The DNA of the CDR3 is TGTGCCAGCAGCCGAGGGACGGAGCAAGAGACCCAGTACTTC.

This clonotype was counted only a few times. The chain couples TRBV5-6 to TRBJ1-4, with TRBD1 as a possible D gene (6 bases). Germline V gives CDR1 SGHDT, CDR2 YYEEEE. The CDR3 consists of 14 residues. V lost 0 bases and J lost 8, with 11 bases in between. The CDR3 nucleotides are TGTGCCAGCAGCTTGGGGACAGAGGGAGAAAAACTGTTTTTT. Protein sequence: CASSLGTEGEKLFF.

This sequence joins TRBV12-5 and TRBJ1-5; D call uncertain. The CDR3 sequence is 15 residues long. The germline V and J ends were trimmed by 2 bases and 2 bases, with 10 bases remaining between them. CDR1 and CDR2 from the germline V gene are LGHNT and FRNRAP. This chain's CDR3 is CASGLIREGNQPQHF. CDR3 DNA sequence: TGTGCTAGTGGTTTGATCCGGGAAGGCAATCAGCCCCAGCATTTT.

This clonotype was counted only a few times. J is TRBJ2-2 and V is TRBV29-1; D gene ambiguous. The CDR3 is 12 residues long. Germline-derived CDR1 and CDR2 are SQVTM and ANQGSEA. V was pared by 7 bases and J by 7 bases, with 13 bases between. CDR3: CSASSASGELFF. The CDR3 coding sequence is TGCAGCGCCTCATCAGCTAGCGGGGAGCTGTTTTTT.

The rearrangement joins TRBV5-6 to TRBJ2-3; 10 nucleotides agree with TRBD1. In germline, CDR1 is SGHDT, CDR2 YYEEEE. Losses at the gene ends were 1 base for V and 4 bases for J; bases not matched to a gene: 3. CDR3 length: 15 amino acids. The CDR3 DNA reads TGTGCCAGCAGCTTGAGACAGGGGGCCGCAGATACGCAGTATTTT. It is translated as CASSLRQGAADTQYF.

The rearrangement joins TRBV10-3 to TRBJ2-5; D gene uncertain. The DNA matches TRBJ2-1 better at its end, which makes the J call doubtful. This CDR3 is built from 16 residues. Germline V gene data show CDR1 as ENHRY and CDR2 as SYGVKD. For the CDR3, the DNA is TGTGCCATCAGTGAGTCGATAGGGCCCGGCAACAATGAGCAGTTCTTC. It specifies CAISESIGPGNNEQFF.

This sequence joins TRBV27 and TRBJ2-7, with D possibly being TRBD1 (5 bases). V was clipped by 5 bases and J by 3 bases, with 17 bases between them. The germline CDR1 and CDR2 sequences are MNHEY and SMNVEV (reference sequence). CDR3 length: 15 residues. CDR3 protein: CASSPRQLRLYEQYF. The CDR3 region has the DNA TGTGCCAGCAGTCCTCGACAGTTAAGACTCTACGAGCAGTACTTC.

The sample holds a few counts of this clonotype. The chain couples TRBV28 to TRBJ2-5; the D gene could be TRBD1 or TRBD2 (5 bases each). CDR1 is MDHEN and CDR2 is SYDVKM in the germline V gene. V lost 5 bases to trimming and J lost 6 bases, with 16 bases between them. The CDR3 totals 14 residues. The DNA for the CDR3 is TGTGCCAGCAGTCCTTGGGACGATATAAAGACCCAGTACTTC. Its protein product is CASSPWDDIKTQYF.

This clonotype was found a few times. This chain links TRBV5-1 with TRBJ2-5; 8 positions match TRBD1. The CDR3 spans 15 residues. V lost 3 bases, J lost 0 bases, and 4 bases stayed unmatched. Germline values: CDR1 SGHRS, CDR2 YFSETQ. The CDR3 sequence is CASSSTGANQETQYF. For the CDR3, the DNA is TGCGCCAGCAGCTCGACAGGGGCCAACCAAGAGACCCAGTACTTC.

In this sample, this clonotype turned up a few times. The genes are TRBV6-1 and TRBJ1-5; D perhaps matches TRBD1 (5 bases). The V gene lost 0 bases and the J gene lost 7 bases, with 13 bases spanning the gap. The CDR3 is 15 residues long. From germline, CDR1 is MNHNS and CDR2 SASEGT. The CDR3 bases are TGTGCCAGCAGTGAAGCGCTGGGGACGGGCCAGCCCCAGCATTTT. Its translation: CASSEALGTGQPQHF.

The sample holds a few counts of this clonotype. In nucleotides, the CDR3 is TGTGCCAGCAGCTTAGGACTAGCTATCTCTAGCACAGATACGCAGTATTTT. Its translation is CASSLGLAISSTDTQYF. The chain carries TRBV11-2 and TRBJ2-3; 7 bases are shared with TRBD2. The CDR3 sequence is 17 residues long. Germline V lookup: CDR1 SGHAT, CDR2 FQNNGV. V lost 1 base and J lost 0; bases outside the gene matches: 7.

This clonotype was observed a few times. The rearrangement links TRBV20-1 to TRBJ2-5; D remains unclear. The J call is in doubt because the DNA end fits TRBJ2-1 better. Germline V lookup: CDR1 DFQATT, CDR2 SNEGSKA (reference sequence). The CDR3 runs 15 residues. The CDR3 bases are TGCAGTGCTAGTAGGGCTCGCGGCCCAAACAATGAGCAGTTCTTC. It yields the protein CSASRARGPNNEQFF.

This clonotype showed up just a few times. The chain uses TRBV4-3 and TRBJ2-5, with D possibly TRBD2 on 6 matching bases. Germline loops: CDR1 LGHNA, CDR2 YSLEER. Trimming pared 3 bases from V and 11 bases from J, leaving 22 bases between. The CDR3 length is 15 residues. This CDR3 is CASSQDIGPRGEQYF. In DNA, the CDR3 is TGCGCCAGCAGCCAGGACATAGGACCCCGCGGGGAGCAGTACTTC.

This clonotype was counted only a few times. Here the CDR3 DNA reads TGTGCCAGCACAGGGGTTCACTCTGGGGCCAACGTCCTGACTTTC. Translated, it gives CASTGVHSGANVLTF. The rearrangement joins TRBV6-1 to TRBJ2-6; weak D call: TRBD1 (6 bases). Germline CDR1 MNHNS, CDR2 SASEGT. Trimming stripped 7 bases from V and 0 bases from J, with 10 bases between. CDR3 length: 15 residues.

The chain recombines TRBV9 with TRBJ2-5; 9 bases line up with TRBD1. J lost 5 bases, V lost 3 bases, and 8 bases had no gene match. Germline CDR1 reads SGDLS; CDR2 reads YYNGEE. This CDR3 contains 15 residues. CDR3 coding DNA: TGTGCCAGCAGCGCGCCCGGGACAGGGAGGGAGACCCAGTACTTC. Amino acid sequence: CASSAPGTGRETQYF.

This clonotype came up a few times. The V gene is TRBV2, the J gene TRBJ2-5; D perhaps matches TRBD2 (6 bases). Per germline, CDR1 SNHLY and CDR2 FYNNEI. CDR3 length: 14 amino acids. Trimming removed 5 bases from V and 1 base from J, with 11 bases in between. The CDR3 reads CASSRRESQETQYF. CDR3 DNA: TGTGCCAGCAGTAGACGGGAGTCCCAAGAGACCCAGTACTTC.

The chain couples TRBV7-3 to TRBJ2-2, with D perhaps TRBD1 (6 bases). The V gene's germline CDR1 is SGHTA and CDR2 FQGTGA. V lost 4 bases and J 6 bases, leaving 21 bases between the germline ends. There are 17 residues in the CDR3. The CDR3 DNA reads as TGTGCCAGCAGCTCCATACTCGTGCCAGGGGCACCCGGGGAGCTGTTTTTT. Translating it yields CASSSILVPGAPGELFF.

This clonotype was counted only a few times. The chain couples TRBV29-1 to TRBJ2-3; D might be TRBD1 or TRBD2, each matching 5 bases. The CDR3 extends over 13 amino acids. The germline V and J ends were trimmed by 7 bases and 1 base, with 12 bases remaining between them. Per the germline V gene, CDR1 is SQVTM and CDR2 is ANQGSEA. CDR3 protein: CSAMGDRTDTQYF. CDR3 sequence (DNA): TGCAGCGCCATGGGGGATCGCACAGATACGCAGTATTTT.